This entry is about one T cell receptor beta chain. As yet, its antigen is unknown. One junction end disagrees with the germline gene, perhaps due to a read error. RNA transcripts served as the template for amplifying TCR beta CDR3 regions. RT-PCR in the first round (using the HTBI primer set) targeted the TCR CDR3. Each CDR3 protein is one row after TCRdb ran MiXCR on the multiplex PCR reads. Counted here are some 490,000 distinct CDR3 sequences, more than 15% occurring once; the ten biggest clones make up approximately 30%. The source of the sample is a study of T cells in Graves' hyperthyroidism and ophthalmopathy. Study conclusions and caveats: Ophthalmopathy, which appeared later, was predicted by the model a median roughly 6.5 months before onset.

This CDR3 comprises 12 residues. CDR1 and CDR2 (germline): MDHEN, SYDVKM. The V gene is TRBV28, the J gene TRBJ1-5; 9 bases align to TRBD1. This TCR came from a woman under 40 with Graves' ophthalmopathy. Material: blood. Written as DNA, the CDR3 is TGTGCCAGCAGAATTGACAGGGGGGTCCAGCTTTTT. Protein product: CASRIDRGVQLF. The complete variable domain, with remaining parts taken from reference TRBV28 and TRBJ1-5, reads DVKVTQSSRYLVKRTGEKVFLECVQDMDHENMFWYRQDPGLGLRLIYFSYDVKMKEKGDIPEGYSVSREKKERFSLILESASTNQTSMYLCASRIDRGVQLFGDGTRLSIL.